This TCR beta chain was sequenced for a study of T-cell memory formation after mild COVID-19. Study information: The TCR clusters were mostly specific to one donor.

In this sample, this clonotype turned up a few times. Trimming shortened V by 4 bases and J by 3 bases, and 15 bases separated the two germline ends. The CDR3 runs 15 residues. CDR1 and CDR2 (germline): KGHDR, SFDVKD. Each CDR3 protein gets one entry after TCRdb re-called the 5' RACE reads with MiXCR. This sample carries fewer than 150,000 distinct CDR3 sequences, 5% to 6.5% of them seen once, and the ten largest clones take 2% to 2.5%. The sequence was collected from an adult woman who had mild COVID-19 (a few samples of this study predate the infection). Cell type and time point are not known. Sequencing was done on a sample of PBMCs or a T cell subset sorted from them (not recorded which). This chain connects TRBV24-1 to TRBJ2-7; D uncertain. CDR3 sequence (DNA): TGTGCCACCAGTGAAAGGCGAGTCCGCCTCTACGAGCAGTACTTC. Protein sequence: CATSERRVRLYEQYF.